This entry concerns a single T cell receptor beta chain. Its target is not known. This entry comes from a study of CD8+CD57+ T cells in acquired aplastic anemia. CD8+CD57+ cell expansion had been shown by flow cytometry in patients chosen for sequencing. Severe acquired aplastic anemia affected all patients. Untreated patients provided the blood samples, with no therapy given before sampling. Germline V gene lookup returns CDR1 ENHRY and CDR2 SYGVKD. The CDR3 contains 14 residues. V was clipped by 8 bases and J by 3 bases; unmatched bases: 10. Both TCR beta VDJ combination and CDR3 sequence profiling were carried out. Genomic DNA was the template for this profiling. TCRdb recomputed calls from the reads with MiXCR, one row per CDR3 protein. The sample includes some 200,000 distinct CDR3 sequences, around three fifths of them seen just once. Overall study findings and caveats: A significant difference in CD8+ Simpson's diversity between patients and controls was not found.

The chain employs TRBV10-3 and TRBJ2-7; TRBD1 aligns across 7 bases. The sequenced sample was sorted CD4+, CD8+, or CD8+CD57+ T cells (not recorded which) from PBMCs. This receptor was taken from a human donor with aplastic anemia. This chain's CDR3 is CAIGTRQGNYEQYF. The CDR3 DNA is TGTGCCATCGGAACCCGACAGGGCAACTACGAGCAGTACTTC.